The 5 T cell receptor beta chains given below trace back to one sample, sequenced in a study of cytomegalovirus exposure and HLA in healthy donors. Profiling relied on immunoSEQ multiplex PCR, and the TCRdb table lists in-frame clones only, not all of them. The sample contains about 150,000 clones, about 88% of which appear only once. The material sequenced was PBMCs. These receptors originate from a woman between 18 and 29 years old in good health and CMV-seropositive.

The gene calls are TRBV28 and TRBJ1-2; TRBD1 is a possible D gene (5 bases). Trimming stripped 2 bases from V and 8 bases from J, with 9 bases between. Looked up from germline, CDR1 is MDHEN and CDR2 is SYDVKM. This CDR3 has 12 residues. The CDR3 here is CASSLQGLGYTF. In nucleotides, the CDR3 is TGTGCCAGCAGTTTACAGGGCCTGGGCTACACCTTC.

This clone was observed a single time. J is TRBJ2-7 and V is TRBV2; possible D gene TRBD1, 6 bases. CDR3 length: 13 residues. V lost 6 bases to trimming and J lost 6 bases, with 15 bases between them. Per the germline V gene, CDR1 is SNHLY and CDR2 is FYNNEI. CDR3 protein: CASSPTGLGEQYF. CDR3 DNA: TGTGCCAGCAGCCCAACAGGGTTAGGCGAGCAGTACTTC.

The CDR3 sequence is CASSSESGQGYTF. CDR3 DNA: TGTGCCAGCAGCTCTGAGTCGGGACAGGGCTACACCTTC. This sequence joins TRBV7-9 and TRBJ1-2; TRBD1 matches at 7 bases. This CDR3 spans 13 amino acids. Looked up from germline, CDR1 is SEHNR and CDR2 is FQNEAQ (reference sequence). V was pared by 4 bases and J by 8 bases, with 7 bases of the junction left unmatched.

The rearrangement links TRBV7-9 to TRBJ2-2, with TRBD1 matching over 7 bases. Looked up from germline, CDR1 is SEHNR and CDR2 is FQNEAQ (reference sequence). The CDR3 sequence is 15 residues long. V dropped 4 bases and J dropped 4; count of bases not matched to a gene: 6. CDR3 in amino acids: CASSSLGGGTGELFF. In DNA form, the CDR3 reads TGTGCCAGCAGCTCCTTAGGGGGCGGCACCGGGGAGCTGTTTTTT.

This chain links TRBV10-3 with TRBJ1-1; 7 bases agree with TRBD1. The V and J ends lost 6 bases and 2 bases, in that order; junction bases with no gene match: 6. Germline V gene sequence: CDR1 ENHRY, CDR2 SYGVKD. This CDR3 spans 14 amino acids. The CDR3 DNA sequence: TGTGCCATCAGCTCCGGGACAGTTAACACTGAAGCTTTCTTT. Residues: CAISSGTVNTEAFF.